A selection of T cell receptor beta chains follows, all from one sample in a study of vaccination and CD4 T cells after COVID-19. TCRdb fed the PCR reads into MiXCR, producing one record per CDR3 protein. The sample consists of approximately 14,000 distinct CDR3 sequences, over 65% of them appearing once. Antigens of these TCRs are unknown. Material: CD4+ T cells from blood, cultured in vitro. The receptors were sampled from a human donor who had recovered from COVID-19. Each CDR3 is given with its conserved first and last residue. D genes are given only for firm matches. Not all rows give a size; the values are once, few, many and, for expanded clones, a class.

13	TRBV7-9	TRBJ2-7	.	TRBD1	CASSPGQGYEQYF	TGTGCCAGCAGCCCAGGACAGGGCTACGAGCAGTACTTC
13	TRBV19	TRBJ2-5	.	.	CASSIDRWETQYF	TGTGCCAGCAGTATTGATCGGTGGGAGACCCAGTACTTC
18	TRBV7-8	TRBJ2-7	.	.	CASSLNRERGPVPYEQYF	TGTGCCAGCAGCTTAAACCGGGAGAGGGGGCCCGTTCCCTACGAGCAGTACTTC
15	TRBV28	TRBJ1-1	.	.	CASNRQTSRNTEAFF	TGTGCCAGCAACAGACAAACGTCTCGGAACACTGAAGCTTTCTTT
16	TRBV7-2	TRBJ2-1	.	TRBD2	CASSPTTSGLFTEQFF	TGTGCCAGCAGCCCAACGACTAGCGGGCTATTCACTGAGCAGTTCTTC
15	TRBV6-2/TRBV6-3	TRBJ1-2	.	.	CASTLRGHLLYGYTF	TGTGCCAGCACCCTGCGGGGACACCTCCTCTATGGCTACACCTTC
14	TRBV10-1	TRBJ2-7	few	TRBD2	CARRERELRYEQYF	TGCGCCAGACGAGAGCGGGAACTACGCTACGAGCAGTACTTC
15	TRBV28	TRBJ1-2	.	TRBD1	CASKPGPRDRDGYTF	TGTGCCAGCAAACCAGGGCCCCGGGACAGGGATGGCTACACCTTC
13	TRBV6-1	TRBJ1-2	few	.	CASSPQGRIGYTF	TGTGCCAGCAGCCCACAGGGCCGAATTGGCTACACCTTC
13	TRBV6-1	TRBJ1-5	.	.	CASRPRTNQPQHF	TGTGCCAGCAGACCTCGGACTAATCAGCCCCAGCATTTT
15	TRBV19	TRBJ1-5	.	.	CASSSLDRRRQPQHF	TGTGCCAGTAGTTCCCTGGACCGCAGGCGTCAGCCCCAGCATTTT
16	TRBV24-1	TRBJ2-5	.	.	CATSESGTHNQETQYF	TGTGCCACCAGTGAATCCGGGACACATAATCAAGAGACCCAGTACTTC
12	TRBV6-1	TRBJ1-2	.	.	CASSPPPGGYTF	TGTGCCAGCAGTCCACCACCGGGGGGCTACACCTTC
16	TRBV7-9	TRBJ2-3	.	.	CASSSGTTIGTDTQYF	TGTGCCAGCAGCTCGGGGACAACCATCGGTACAGATACGCAGTATTTT
12	TRBV6-1	TRBJ1-2	once	.	CASTDGGRGYTF	TGTGCCAGCACCGACGGGGGACGTGGCTACACCTTC
12	TRBV19	TRBJ2-1	once	TRBD2	CASSLGTSDSLF	TGTGCCAGTAGTCTAGGGACTAGCGACTCCCTCTTC
16	TRBV7-8	TRBJ1-5	.	.	CASSPEASPQHGPQHF	TGTGCCAGCAGCCCCGAGGCGTCGCCCCAACATGGGCCCCAGCATTTT
12	TRBV6-1	TRBJ1-1	.	.	CASRAGGTEAFF	TGTGCCAGCAGGGCGGGGGGGACTGAAGCTTTCTTT
13	TRBV27	TRBJ1-2	few	TRBD1	CASRDRVDYGYTF	TGTGCCAGCAGGGACAGGGTGGACTATGGCTACACCTTC
15	TRBV7-2	TRBJ1-1	.	.	CASSLGSRRNTEAFF	TGTGCCAGCAGCTTAGGGTCCCGCAGGAACACTGAAGCTTTCTTT
15	TRBV19	TRBJ2-2	.	TRBD1	CASSQQGGSTGELFF	TGTGCCAGTAGTCAACAGGGGGGTAGCACCGGGGAGCTGTTTTTT
16	TRBV7-2	TRBJ1-5	.	.	CASSLAGVYSNQPQHF	TGTGCCAGCAGCTTAGCAGGGGTCTATAGCAATCAGCCCCAGCATTTT
15	TRBV7-2	TRBJ2-7	once	.	CASSFRRTSSYEQYF	TGTGCCAGCAGCTTTCGCAGAACTAGCTCCTACGAGCAGTACTTC
12	TRBV5-1	TRBJ2-7	.	.	CASSSGSYEQYF	TGCGCCAGCAGCTCCGGCTCCTACGAGCAGTACTTC
13	TRBV7-6	TRBJ1-5	.	TRBD1	CASSSTGTGTQHF	TGTGCCAGCAGCTCGACAGGGACAGGGACCCAGCATTTT
17	TRBV7-2	TRBJ2-4	.	.	CASSTKPSDLAKNIQYF	TGTGCCAGCAGCACTAAACCTAGCGACCTAGCCAAAAACATTCAGTACTTC
14	TRBV24-1	TRBJ1-1	.	.	CATSGGVGYTEAFF	TGTGCCACCAGTGGAGGTGTTGGATACACTGAAGCTTTCTTT
18	TRBV4-1	TRBJ2-7	.	TRBD1	CASSHALMVGQGSYEQYF	TGCGCCAGCAGCCACGCTCTCATGGTGGGACAGGGGAGCTACGAGCAGTACTTC
13	TRBV5-4	TRBJ2-7	few	TRBD1	CASRLDRGDEQYF	TGTGCCAGCAGACTGGACAGGGGGGACGAGCAGTACTTC
14	TRBV20-1	TRBJ1-1	few	.	CSAIAGSLNTEAFF	TGCAGTGCTATTGCGGGCAGCTTGAACACTGAAGCTTTCTTT
14	TRBV5-1	TRBJ2-1	.	.	CASMDPVGYNEQFF	TGCGCCAGCATGGACCCCGTGGGCTACAATGAGCAGTTCTTC
14	TRBV6-5	TRBJ2-7	.	.	CASSYFGQTYEQYF	TGTGCCAGCAGTTATTTTGGACAGACCTACGAGCAGTACTTC
12	TRBV28	TRBJ1-2	.	.	CASTAGNYGYTF	TGTGCCAGCACGGCAGGCAACTATGGCTACACCTTC
15	TRBV5-6	TRBJ1-5	.	.	CASSLANPPNQPQHF	TGTGCCAGCAGCTTGGCCAACCCTCCCAATCAGCCCCAGCATTTT
16	TRBV24-1	TRBJ2-1	.	TRBD2	CATSAATSGRINEQFF	TGTGCCACCAGTGCCGCGACTAGCGGGAGAATCAATGAGCAGTTCTTC
17	TRBV7-8	TRBJ1-1	.	TRBD1	CASSLRAGQGAWAEAFF	TGTGCCAGCAGCCTACGGGCGGGACAGGGGGCCTGGGCCGAAGCTTTCTTT
14	TRBV7-2	TRBJ2-3	.	TRBD2	CASSLGSGGHTQYF	TGTGCCAGCAGCTTAGGGTCGGGAGGGCATACGCAGTATTTT
11	TRBV7-2	TRBJ2-1	.	.	CASSLDVEQFF	TGTGCCAGCAGCTTAGATGTTGAGCAGTTCTTC
15	TRBV20-1	TRBJ1-5	.	.	CSARAPGHSNQPQHF	TGCAGTGCTAGAGCCCCGGGACACAGCAATCAGCCCCAGCATTTT
13	TRBV2	TRBJ1-1	few	TRBD1	CATRTGLNTEAFF	TGTGCCACACGGACAGGGCTAAACACTGAAGCTTTCTTT
20	TRBV28	TRBJ2-4	.	TRBD1	CASSLWGTGPDEAAKNIQYF	TGTGCCAGCAGTTTATGGGGGACAGGGCCCGACGAGGCAGCCAAAAACATTCAGTACTTC
17	TRBV6-2/TRBV6-3	TRBJ1-5	.	TRBD1	CASSWSAGGRSNQPQHF	TGTGCCAGCAGTTGGTCGGCAGGGGGCCGTAGCAATCAGCCCCAGCATTTT
14	TRBV6-1	TRBJ2-2	.	TRBD2	CASSVEGRDGELFF	TGTGCCAGCAGTGTTGAAGGGAGGGACGGGGAGCTGTTTTTT